The source of this T cell receptor beta chain is a study of blood T cell repertoires in COVID-19. Study overall: Sample material is recorded as cDNA or gDNA derived from T cells, B-cell-depleted T cells, or PBMCs.

Authors' analysis steps: Reference gene primer amplification gave nucleated cell count estimates. Using immunoSEQ multiplex PCR, the repertoire was profiled, and TCRdb retains in-frame clones only, with some absent. The V and J calls and clone size were taken over from that table, and D and trimming were inferred from the DNA. The data show 150,000 to 200,000 clones, with 90% seen just once and about a sixth held by the top ten. In germline, CDR1 is KGHDR, CDR2 SFDVKD. J gave up 5 bases and V 3 bases, and 9 bases lay outside the gene matches. This CDR3 has 17 amino acids. The TCR comes from a man in his 60s with active or convalescent COVID-19. The V and J genes are TRBV24-1 and TRBJ2-5; 12 bases are a match to TRBD2. Sample: peripheral blood. The CDR3 sequence is CATSDPRTSGAKETQYF. The DNA for the CDR3 is TGTGCCACCAGTGATCCTCGGACTAGCGGGGCCAAGGAGACCCAGTACTTC.